One T cell receptor beta chain is described in this entry. TCRdb keeps only in-frame clones here, not all; method: immunoSEQ multiplex PCR. The sample yields under 65,000 clones, 80% to 90% seen once. The data derive from a study of OX40 agonist ivuxolimab in advanced cancers. V shed 0 bases and J shed 8 bases, with 22 bases lying between them. The V gene's germline CDR1 is LGHNA and CDR2 YNFKEQ. This CDR3 contains 17 residues. This TCR derives from an adult with an advanced solid tumor such as melanoma, head and neck, liver or kidney cancer. V is TRBV4-2 and J is TRBJ1-2; possible D gene TRBD1, 6 bases. The sequences come from CD4+ or CD8+ T cells sorted from blood, collected in a trial of the OX40 agonist ivuxolimab. In DNA form, the CDR3 reads TGTGCCAGCAGCCAAGATCCGTATGGGGGCCAGAACATGGGCTACACCTTC. Its translation is CASSQDPYGGQNMGYTF.